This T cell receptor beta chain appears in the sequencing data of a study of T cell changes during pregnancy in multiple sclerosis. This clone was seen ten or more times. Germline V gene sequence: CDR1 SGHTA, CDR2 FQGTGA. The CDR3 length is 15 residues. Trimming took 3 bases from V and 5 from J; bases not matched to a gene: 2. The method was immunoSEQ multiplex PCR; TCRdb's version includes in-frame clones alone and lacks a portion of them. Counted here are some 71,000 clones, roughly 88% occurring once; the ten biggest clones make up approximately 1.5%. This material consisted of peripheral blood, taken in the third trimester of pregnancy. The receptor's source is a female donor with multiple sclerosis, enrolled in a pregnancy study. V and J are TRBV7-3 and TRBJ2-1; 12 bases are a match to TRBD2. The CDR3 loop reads CASSFGLAGNNEQFF. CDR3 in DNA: TGTGCCAGCAGCTTTGGACTAGCGGGGAACAATGAGCAGTTCTTC.